These 25 T cell receptor beta chains share one sample of origin, sequenced in a study of response to subunit inactivated influenza vaccine. TCRdb processed the RT-PCR reads anew with MiXCR; each CDR3 protein has one entry. The sample carries 200,000 to 300,000 distinct CDR3 sequences, 12% recorded once. Source: non-naive T cells sorted from PBMCs, taken around 15 days before vaccination. These TCRs come from a man between 50 and 59 years old who received an inactivated influenza vaccine.

The CDR3 loop reads CASSTGTGPQETQYF. The CDR3 DNA reads as TGTGCCAGCAGCACCGGGACTGGGCCCCAAGAGACCCAGTACTTC. The gene calls are TRBV3-1 and TRBJ2-5; perhaps TRBD2 as D (6 bases). V shed 5 bases and J shed 1 base, with 14 bases lying between them. The V gene's germline CDR1 is LGHDT and CDR2 YNNKEL (reference sequence). The CDR3 has 15 residues.

This clonotype was counted a few times. This chain joins TRBV9 and TRBJ2-1; D ambiguous. Trimming cost V 0 bases and J 8 bases, with 6 bases left between them. This CDR3 region has 12 residues. Germline CDR1 is SGDLS and CDR2 is YYNGEE. Here the CDR3 reads CASSVDEYEQFF. The CDR3 region has the DNA TGTGCCAGCAGCGTAGACGAATATGAGCAGTTCTTC. Combining the CDR3 with reference TRBV9 and TRBJ2-1 gives the whole variable domain DSGVTQTPKHLITATGQRVTLRCSPRSGDLSVYWYQQSLDQGLQFLIQYYNGEERAKGNILERFSAQQFPDLHSELNLSSLELGDSALYFCASSVDEYEQFFGPGTRLTVL.

This clonotype has only a few counts. The chain has TRBV6-2 or TRBV6-3 and TRBJ2-1, with 9 bases lining up with TRBD1. V lost 9 bases, J lost 4 bases, and 10 bases stayed unmatched. The CDR3 contains 15 residues. CDR1 and CDR2 from the germline V gene are MNHEY and SVGEGT. The CDR3 sequence: CASKSGTGSYNEQFF. The CDR3 nucleotides are TGTGCCAGTAAATCCGGGACAGGGAGTTACAATGAGCAGTTCTTC.

There are a few counts of this clonotype. This rearrangement joins TRBV3-1 to TRBJ2-1; 8 nucleotides match TRBD2. This CDR3 is 14 amino acids long. The ends lost 3 bases at V and 7 bases at J; junction bases unmatched: 5. Germline loops: CDR1 LGHDT, CDR2 YNNKEL (reference sequence). CDR3 region: CASSQGLGVNEQFF. The CDR3 DNA is TGTGCCAGCAGCCAGGGACTAGGGGTAAATGAGCAGTTCTTC.

There are a few counts of this clonotype. This chain connects TRBV28 to TRBJ2-5; 7 bases fit TRBD2. Germline-derived CDR1 and CDR2 are MDHEN and SYDVKM. The CDR3 sequence is 13 residues long. Trimming removed 1 base from V and 7 bases from J; junction bases left unmatched: 3. CDR3 bases: TGTGCCAGCAGTTTATTACAGCGGGGGACCCAGTACTTC. Protein sequence: CASSLLQRGTQYF.

This clonotype was detected many times. V is TRBV27 and J is TRBJ2-3, with 7 bases lining up with TRBD2. The CDR3 runs to 14 residues. The germline V gene encodes CDR1 MNHEY and CDR2 SMNVEV (reference sequence). The V gene end was trimmed by 5 bases and the J gene end by 4 bases; junction bases not matched to a gene: 6. In DNA form, the CDR3 reads TGTGCCAGCAGTCTAAAGCGGGGCTCAGATACGCAGTATTTT. This codes for CASSLKRGSDTQYF.

This clonotype was found many times. The V gene is TRBV20-1, the J gene TRBJ2-2, with 11 bases fitting TRBD1. V lost 3 bases and J lost 9; bases outside the gene matches: 6. This CDR3 spans 14 amino acids. Germline V gene data show CDR1 as DFQATT and CDR2 as SNEGSKA (reference sequence). In DNA form, the CDR3 reads TGCAGTGCTAGTGGGACAGGGGGAGGAAGGGAGCTGTTTTTT. Protein product: CSASGTGGGRELFF.

This clonotype has only a few counts. V usage is TRBV20-1 and J usage is TRBJ2-7; 8 nucleotides align to TRBD2. Germline CDR1 DFQATT, CDR2 SNEGSKA (reference sequence). The junction had 12 bases not matched to a gene; V was cut back by 2 bases and J by 3 bases. CDR3 length equals 16 residues. The CDR3, as DNA: TGCAGTGCTAGAAGCCGCCGGCGGGAGGCCCTCTACGAGCAGTACTTC. Its translation: CSARSRRREALYEQYF.

This clonotype occurred a few times. The rearrangement uses TRBV7-8 and TRBJ1-2; 11 bases are shared with TRBD1. Germline V lookup: CDR1 SGHVS, CDR2 FQNEAQ. V lost 4 bases, J lost 0 bases, and 7 bases stayed unmatched. CDR3 length: 17 residues. This CDR3 is CASSSLGQGVANYGYTF. The CDR3 coding sequence is TGTGCCAGCAGCTCATTGGGACAGGGGGTAGCTAACTATGGCTACACCTTC.

This clonotype was observed a handful of times. The chain carries TRBV6-2 or TRBV6-3 and TRBJ2-3; D unresolved. This CDR3 region has 13 residues. The ends were cut back, 6 bases at V and 1 base at J, with 8 bases in the middle. Germline CDR1 is MNHEY and CDR2 is SVGEGT. As DNA, the CDR3 is TGTGCCAGCAGCTCCAGCCGCACAGATACGCAGTATTTT. It is translated as CASSSSRTDTQYF.

This clonotype was counted only a few times. The V gene is TRBV4-2, the J gene TRBJ1-2; D is undetermined. The CDR3 runs 12 residues. V was clipped by 2 bases and J by 10 bases, with 11 bases between them. From germline, CDR1 is LGHNA and CDR2 YNFKEQ. Here the CDR3 DNA reads TGTGCCAGCAGCCAAACTACCGGTCCCTACACCTTC. It encodes CASSQTTGPYTF.

A few counts support this clonotype. The chain carries TRBV20-1 and TRBJ1-2; no firm D call. This CDR3 spans 15 amino acids. V lost 0 bases and J lost 12, with 23 bases in between. In germline, CDR1 is DFQATT, CDR2 SNEGSKA (reference sequence). Here the CDR3 DNA reads TGCAGTGCTAGAGAGGGGAGACGGCGGGTTGATCGCCACACCTTC. As protein: CSAREGRRRVDRHTF.

This clonotype was counted between two and nine times. This chain connects TRBV20-1 to TRBJ1-3; 7 positions match TRBD1. From germline, CDR1 is DFQATT and CDR2 SNEGSKA (reference sequence). CDR3 length: 13 amino acids. Trimming cost V 3 bases and J 5 bases; bases outside gene matches: 4. This CDR3 is CSASEGQRNTIYF. The CDR3 coding sequence is TGCAGTGCTAGTGAGGGACAGAGAAACACCATATATTTT.

This clonotype was observed a few times. The chain has TRBV3-1 and TRBJ1-4; D is ambiguous. Trimming removed 4 bases at V and 5 bases at J, with 14 bases between. The CDR3 covers 15 residues. From germline, CDR1 is LGHDT and CDR2 YNNKEL (reference sequence). The CDR3 nucleotides read TGTGCCAGCAGCCTTTCCGGGAGCTTCAATGAAAAACTGTTTTTT. Translation gives CASSLSGSFNEKLFF.

This clonotype was observed a few times. The V and J genes are TRBV9 and TRBJ2-2; D possibly corresponds to TRBD1 (6 bases). Germline V gene sequence: CDR1 SGDLS, CDR2 YYNGEE. This CDR3 spans 19 amino acids. Trimming left V 4 bases short and J 2 bases short, with 24 bases between. Written as DNA, the CDR3 is TGTGCCAGCAGCCTAACCCCGACCCAAGGACAGTTTAACACCGGGGAGCTGTTTTTT. Its protein product is CASSLTPTQGQFNTGELFF.

This clonotype came up many times. The chain has TRBV12-3 or TRBV12-4 and TRBJ2-3; D is tentatively TRBD1 or TRBD2 (6 bases each). Trimming removed 5 bases at V and 2 bases at J, with 14 bases between. This CDR3 has 15 residues. The DNA of the CDR3 is TGTGCCAGCAGTCCATGGAGGGGGAACACAGATACGCAGTATTTT. It translates to CASSPWRGNTDTQYF.

This clonotype has a handful of counts. The V and J genes are TRBV12-3 or TRBV12-4 and TRBJ2-3; 9 positions agree with TRBD2. The CDR3 is 15 residues long. The J segment lost 4 bases and the V segment lost 7 bases, leaving 9 bases of the junction unmatched. The DNA of the CDR3 is TGTGCCAGCAATGTAGCGGGAGCCGGGCCAGATACGCAGTATTTT. Its protein product is CASNVAGAGPDTQYF.

This clonotype came up many times. The genes are TRBV5-6 and TRBJ1-1; D is possibly TRBD1 (5 bases). V lost 2 bases to trimming and J lost 8 bases, with 16 bases between them. CDR3 length equals 14 residues. Germline V CDR1 and CDR2: SGHDT, YYEEEE. This CDR3 reads CASSFVAGLQEAFF. As DNA, the CDR3 is TGTGCCAGCAGCTTTGTGGCAGGGCTCCAGGAAGCTTTCTTT.

In its sample, this clonotype was seen a few times. V and J are TRBV4-3 and TRBJ2-1, with TRBD2 matching 7 bases. The V and J ends lost 3 bases and 3 bases, in that order; junction bases with no gene match: 8. From germline, CDR1 is LGHNA and CDR2 YSLEER. The CDR3 extends over 16 amino acids. CDR3: CASSHGVASGYNEQFF. The CDR3 DNA follows: TGCGCCAGCAGCCACGGCGTGGCTAGCGGCTACAATGAGCAGTTCTTC.

The chain has TRBV28 and TRBJ2-1, with 9 bases matching TRBD2. This CDR3 has 13 amino acids. Germline V gene lookup returns CDR1 MDHEN and CDR2 SYDVKM. Trimming at V came to 6 bases and at J to 7 bases, leaving 4 bases not matched to a gene. The CDR3 DNA reads TGTGCCAGCAGGAGGACTAGCGTAAATGAGCAGTTCTTC. Translated: CASRRTSVNEQFF.

This clonotype was seen more than once but under ten times. The CDR3 protein is CASSSSTGTTGELFF. The CDR3 DNA sequence: TGCGCCAGCAGCTCCTCGACAGGGACCACCGGGGAGCTGTTTTTT. The chain carries TRBV5-1 and TRBJ2-2; 7 bases fit TRBD1. Trimming removed 3 bases from V and 4 bases from J; junction bases left unmatched: 6. CDR3 length: 15 residues. Germline V gives CDR1 SGHRS, CDR2 YFSETQ.

This clonotype was counted many times. The gene calls are TRBV29-1 and TRBJ1-1; maybe TRBD1 (5 bases). V lost 2 bases, J lost 6 bases, and 7 bases lay in between. The germline CDR1 and CDR2 sequences are SQVTM and ANQGSEA. This CDR3 region has 11 residues. For the CDR3, the DNA is TGCAGCGTTGAACCAGGGTCTGAAGCTTTCTTT. This translates into CSVEPGSEAFF.

CDR3 sequence reads: CASSQRVGSSYNSPLHF. The CDR3, as DNA: TGTGCCAGCAGCCAAAGGGTAGGGAGCTCCTATAATTCACCCCTCCACTTT. This chain connects TRBV3-1 to TRBJ1-6; D remains ambiguous. The CDR3 totals 17 residues. The germline V gene has CDR1 LGHDT and CDR2 YNNKEL (reference sequence). The V end lost 2 bases, the J end lost 0 bases, and 11 bases lay between the germline ends.

This sequence joins TRBV27 and TRBJ2-5; D unresolved. This CDR3 comprises 15 residues. V shed 0 bases and J shed 2 bases, with 10 bases lying between them. CDR1 MNHEY and CDR2 SMNVEV come from the germline V gene (reference sequence). The CDR3 sequence: CASSLSNGRQETQYF. The CDR3 DNA sequence: TGTGCCAGCAGTTTATCAAACGGGCGGCAAGAGACCCAGTACTTC.

There are a few counts of this clonotype. The chain combines TRBV20-1 with TRBJ1-1; D unresolved. Germline loops: CDR1 DFQATT, CDR2 SNEGSKA (reference sequence). V was pared by 0 bases and J by 0 bases, with 11 bases between. The CDR3 runs 15 residues. In DNA form, the CDR3 reads TGCAGTGCTAGAGATCTGGACTGGTTGAACACTGAAGCTTTCTTT. It translates to CSARDLDWLNTEAFF.